The T cell receptor (beta chain) described here comes from a study of long-term antiretroviral therapy in people with HIV. With V trimmed by 0 bases and J by 7 bases, 7 bases remained unmatched. This CDR3 spans 17 amino acids. Germline values: CDR1 SGHTA, CDR2 FQGNSA. Note on this clone: As yet, its antigen is unknown.

HIV-positive participants all received treatment in the United States. Cryopreserved PBMC samples of about 1-10 million cells were used for DNA extraction. With survey level as its setting, the immunoSEQ assay was v3.0. Profiled with immunoSEQ multiplex PCR; TCRdb holds only in-frame clones, not every one. The top ten hold 7.1% of the sample, which has about 33,000 clones, roughly 80% seen once. General study results and limits: Control repertoires displayed wider CDR3 length ranges than the HIV repertoires.

The chain combines TRBV7-2 with TRBJ2-2, with 11 bases identical to TRBD2. The clonotype originates from a woman between 45 and 60 years old with HIV. The sample was unsorted PBMCs, taken 2 years after starting antiretroviral therapy. Here the CDR3 reads CASSLALASGGYGELFF. CDR3 in DNA: TGTGCCAGCAGCTTAGCGTTGGCTAGCGGGGGGTACGGGGAGCTGTTTTTT.